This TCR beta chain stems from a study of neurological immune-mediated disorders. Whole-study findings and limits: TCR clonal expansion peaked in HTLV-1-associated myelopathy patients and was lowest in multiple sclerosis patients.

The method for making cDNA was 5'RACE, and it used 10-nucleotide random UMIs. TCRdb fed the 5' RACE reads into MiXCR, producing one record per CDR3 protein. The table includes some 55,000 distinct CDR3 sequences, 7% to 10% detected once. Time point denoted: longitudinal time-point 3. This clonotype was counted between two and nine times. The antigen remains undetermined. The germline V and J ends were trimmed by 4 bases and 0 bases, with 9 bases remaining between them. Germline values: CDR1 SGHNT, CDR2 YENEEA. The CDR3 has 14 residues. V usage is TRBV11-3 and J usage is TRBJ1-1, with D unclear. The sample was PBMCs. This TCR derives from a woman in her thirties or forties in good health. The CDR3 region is CASSSVTMNTEAFF. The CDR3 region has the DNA TGTGCCAGCAGCTCCGTAACTATGAACACTGAAGCTTTCTTT.